This T cell receptor beta chain originates from a study of T-cell memory formation after mild COVID-19 listed by TCRdb under 2021. Study-level background: TCR sequence clusters from the two donors were found to be largely donor specific. T-cell clones expanding and contracting after mild COVID-19 in two donors were tracked by longitudinal TCRalpha and TCRbeta repertoire sequencing. The cohort comprised two young, previously healthy adult volunteers, one female and one male. The study at large found these results: The study covered only a couple of mild cases, and larger cohorts including severe cases with pre-infection samples were considered necessary. Clones that contracted from day 15 to 85 showed balanced CD4/CD8 phenotypes, whereas a second wave of clones that expanded from day 15 to 37 leaned towards CD4+. Contracting CD4+ clones turned up mainly in the CM and EM memory subsets, whereas EMRA was where CD8+ clones were enriched. SARS-CoV-2 specificity was not confirmed for the second-wave clones peaking on day 37. The detection of some responding clones in pre-infection memory suggests that pre-existing cross-reactive memory T cells joined the SARS-CoV-2 response.

Ficoll-Paque density gradient centrifugation was the method used to isolate PBMCs. Notes on this clonotype: The clone's antigen remains unknown. The sample holds no much larger clone one base away, and base qualities are not on file.

These reads were obtained on an Illumina NovaSeq 6000. TCRalpha and TCRbeta cDNA libraries were constructed by 5'RACE with constant-segment primers, with sample barcodes and unique molecular identifiers being introduced. RNA was extracted from every sample with Trizol reagent. Libraries were amplified in two PCR steps, with a second sample barcode and Illumina TruSeq adapters added in the second step. Sequencing of libraries was performed on an Illumina NovaSeq with 2 x 150 bp paired-end reads. The published analysis was carried out like this. With migec v1.2.7, reads were demultiplexed and then collapsed into UMI-guided consensus sequences. Using mixcr v2.1.11, UMI consensuses were aligned to TRA and TRB V and J templates and then assembled into clonotypes. Expanded or contracted clonotypes were those called significant by both edgeR and NoisET, with noise models trained on biological replicates. edgeR calls used a false discovery rate-adjusted p below 0.01 and a log2 fold-change threshold of 1. As an exploratory analysis of dynamics, max-normalized trajectories of the 1000 most abundant clonotypes were examined by PCA with hierarchical clustering. Separately sequenced CD4+ and CD8+ repertoires were used to assign a CD4 or CD8 phenotype to each responding clone. TCRdb ran its own pipeline on the public reads, namely fastp trimming at Q25 and MiXCR clone calling, and kept in-frame beta chains. Rows matching on CDR3 protein sequence are summarized as one entry with the most common DNA and genes. TCRdb, not the authors, supplied the V and J calls. This sample lists some 270,000 distinct CDR3 sequences; approximately 15% were detected once. The top ten clonotypes cover approximately 2.1% of the sample.

V is shortened by 1 base, J by 9 bases, and the region joining them spans 16 bases. CDR1 SGHDN and CDR2 FVKESK were looked up in the germline V gene. The CDR3 sequence holds 15 residues, the cysteine and phenylalanine included. CDR3 DNA only is kept here, 45 bases in frame from base 1. Sequences were obtained from PBMCs or a T cell subset sorted from them (not recorded which). This TCR was recovered from an adult woman who had mild COVID-19 (a few samples of this study predate the infection). The sample titles of this study are shuffled in the database, so cell type and time point are left out; the donor was told from shared clones. This sequence uses TRBV14 and TRBJ2-1; the D gene lacks a confident call. The CDR3 in this case is CASSQGVRSSSEQFF. The DNA is TGTGCCAGCAGCCAAGGGGTTCGGTCGAGCAGTGAGCAGTTCTTC.